Listed below are T cell receptor beta chains from one sample, sequenced in a study of T-cell reconstitution after alpha-beta-depleted transplantation in children. From the PCR reads, TCRdb called clonotypes with MiXCR, one entry per CDR3 protein. The table includes approximately 510,000 distinct CDR3 sequences, 18% detected once. The material was PBMCs from the stem cell graft donor, obtained from the stem cell graft. These receptors all stem from a human donor who donated a stem cell graft to a child with acute lymphoblastic leukemia. Each CDR3 is given with its conserved first and last residue. The D gene is left open where the match is weak. Some rows have no size entry. The others give once, few or many, or a class for an expanded clone.

V	size	J	D	DNA	CDR3
TRBV5-2	-	TRBJ2-7	-	-	CASNLFASGSSYEQYF
TRBV27	few	TRBJ1-3	TRBD1	TGTGCCAGCAGTCCTCAAGAGGGACAGACAAACACCATATATTTT	CASSPQEGQTNTIYF
TRBV29-1	few	TRBJ2-3	TRBD1	TGCAGCGTTGCCGGACAGGGGACAGATACGCAGTATTTT	CSVAGQGTDTQYF
TRBV7-9	-	TRBJ2-1	-	TGTGCCAGCAGCTTAGGAGAGGGAGGAGAGCAGTTCTTC	CASSLGEGGEQFF
TRBV27	-	TRBJ1-5	-	TGTGCCAGCAGGGACCATGACAGTAGCAATCAGCCCCAGCATTTT	CASRDHDSSNQPQHF
TRBV12-3/TRBV12-4	few	TRBJ2-1	TRBD2	TGTGCCAGCGCCTCAGGGATTTTAGCGGGAGGGGGTTACAATGAGCAGTTCTTC	CASASGILAGGGYNEQFF
TRBV27	few	TRBJ1-2	-	TGTGCCAGCAGCTTCGGGACGGCTAGCAACTATGGCTACACCTTC	CASSFGTASNYGYTF
TRBV12-3/TRBV12-4	few	TRBJ2-4	TRBD1	TGTGCCAGCAGCAAGGGAGGGACAGGGAACATTCAGTACTTC	CASSKGGTGNIQYF
TRBV27	few	TRBJ2-1	-	TGTGCCAGCAGTTTTTTCGGAAAAAGGGACGAGGAGCAGTTCTTC	CASSFFGKRDEEQFF
TRBV19	-	TRBJ2-1	-	TGTGCCAGTAGTAAAGGCCAGCCCAATGAGCAGTTCTTC	CASSKGQPNEQFF
TRBV6-1	few	TRBJ2-5	-	TGTGCCAGCAGTGAAATCTTTTGGGGGCTACAAGAGACCCAGTACTTC	CASSEIFWGLQETQYF
TRBV5-1	few	TRBJ2-7	TRBD1	TGCGCCAAGACAGGGTGTTCCTACGAGCAGTACTTC	CAKTGCSYEQYF
TRBV4-1	-	TRBJ2-7	TRBD2	TGCGCCAGCAGCCAAGGGCCGGGACTAGCGGGGAGGGGGGACTCCTACGAGCAGTACTTC	CASSQGPGLAGRGDSYEQYF
TRBV28	-	TRBJ2-3	-	TGTGCCAGCAGTCCCTCCCCGGAGACAGATACGCAGTATTTT	CASSPSPETDTQYF
TRBV19	once	TRBJ2-4	-	TGTGCCAGTAGTATTGGAAGGGGGGCTGAGGCCAAAAACATTCAGTACTTC	CASSIGRGAEAKNIQYF
TRBV7-9	few	TRBJ2-4	TRBD1	TGTGCCAGCAGCCCCAGGGGGCCGGCGCAAGAAAACATTCAGTACTTC	CASSPRGPAQENIQYF
TRBV29-1	-	TRBJ2-1	TRBD1	TGCAGCGCTCCCCGGACAGGGGGCTTTGAGCAGTTCTTC	CSAPRTGGFEQFF
TRBV10-2	few	TRBJ2-1	TRBD2	TGCGCCAGCAGTGGTGGACTAGCGGGAGTCTACAATGAGCAGTTCTTC	CASSGGLAGVYNEQFF
TRBV5-1	few	TRBJ2-1	TRBD2	TGCGCCAGCAGTCGTACTAGCGGGGGTTACAGGAATGAGCAGTTCTTC	CASSRTSGGYRNEQFF
TRBV20-1	-	TRBJ2-1	-	TGCAGCCTACACCAGGGAGAGGTAATCAATGAGCAGTTCTTC	CSLHQGEVINEQFF
TRBV4-2	few	TRBJ2-1	-	TGTGCCAGCAGCCAAGATCTAGGGTTCCAATCCCTAGAGCAGTTCTTC	CASSQDLGFQSLEQFF
TRBV7-3	once	TRBJ2-1	TRBD2	TGTGCCAGCAGCCCAGTCGGGCCTAGCGGGAGAAATGAGCAGTTCTTC	CASSPVGPSGRNEQFF
TRBV4-1	-	TRBJ1-1	-	TGCGCCAGCAGCCAAGAGGGGGGCACTGAAGCTTTCTTT	CASSQEGGTEAFF
TRBV9	few	TRBJ2-7	TRBD2	TGTGCCAGCAGTAGCGGGAACCGCTACGAGCAGTACTTC	CASSSGNRYEQYF
TRBV5-6	few	TRBJ1-5	-	TGTGCCAGCACGACCCGGGGGGATCAGCCCCAGCATTTT	CASTTRGDQPQHF
TRBV7-8	few	TRBJ1-2	-	TGTGCCAGCAGCCCGAAGGACAGTCCTGACGGCTACACCTTC	CASSPKDSPDGYTF
TRBV5-6	few	TRBJ1-1	-	TGTGCCAGCAGTTTGGGAAGTACATGGAACACTGAAGCTTTCTTT	CASSLGSTWNTEAFF
TRBV9	-	TRBJ2-7	TRBD2	TGTGCCAGCAGCGTTAGCGGGAGTGGCAACGAGCAGTACTTC	CASSVSGSGNEQYF
TRBV5-1	few	TRBJ2-3	-	TGCGCCAGCGGCACCCGCAGGGGGAGGTCAGATACGCAGTATTTT	CASGTRRGRSDTQYF
TRBV5-1	-	TRBJ2-2	TRBD1	TGCGCCAGCAGCTTCACAGGGGGCGACACCGGGGAGCTGTTTTTT	CASSFTGGDTGELFF
TRBV4-1	few	TRBJ2-1	TRBD1	TGCGCCAGCAGCCAAGAGCCGGGACAGGGGGCCTACAATGAGCAGTTCTTC	CASSQEPGQGAYNEQFF
TRBV7-9	few	TRBJ1-3	-	TGTGCCAGCAGCTTGCGCGAGGGAAACACCATATATTTT	CASSLREGNTIYF
TRBV12-3/TRBV12-4	-	TRBJ2-7	TRBD2	TGTGCCAGCAGTTTGGGAGGGGCACACGAGCAGTACTTC	CASSLGGAHEQYF
TRBV7-9	-	TRBJ1-1	-	TGTGCCAGCAGCTTGTCAGGGGCTAACACTGAAGCTTTCTTT	CASSLSGANTEAFF
TRBV7-3	-	TRBJ2-3	-	TGTGCCAGCAGCTTAGTAGGGGCGGGAGATACGCAGTATTTT	CASSLVGAGDTQYF
TRBV9	few	TRBJ1-2	-	TGTGCCAGCAGCGCCGGAAGGGAATATGGCTACACCTTC	CASSAGREYGYTF
TRBV3-1	few	TRBJ2-5	-	TGTGCCAGCCTAGGGGGAGGGGAGACCCAGTACTTC	CASLGGGETQYF
TRBV6-1	-	TRBJ1-5	-	TGTGCCAGCAGTGTACAGGGAGGGAGCAATCAGCCCCAGCATTTT	CASSVQGGSNQPQHF
TRBV18	-	TRBJ2-1	TRBD2	TGTGCCAGCTCACCAGACAGCGGGAGGGCCGGAGCTGAGCAGTTCTTC	CASSPDSGRAGAEQFF
TRBV11-1	-	TRBJ1-2	TRBD1	TGTGCCAGCAGCTTAGGCCTTCTCTTTCAGGGGGCCGCGTACTATGGCTACACCTTC	CASSLGLLFQGAAYYGYTF
TRBV12-3/TRBV12-4	few	TRBJ2-1	-	TGTGCCAGCAGTTTTGCGCAGGGCCGCAATGAGCAGTTCTTC	CASSFAQGRNEQFF
TRBV6-1	few	TRBJ2-2	-	TGTGCCACCCAGACAGTCAACACCGGGGAGCTGTTTTTT	CATQTVNTGELFF
TRBV6-4	-	TRBJ2-3	-	TGTGCCAGCAGTATCGGGACCCACGATACGCAGTATTTT	CASSIGTHDTQYF
TRBV20-1	few	TRBJ2-3	-	TGCAGTGCTAGAGTGCGGGGCCCAGATACGCAGTATTTT	CSARVRGPDTQYF
TRBV6-2/TRBV6-3	-	TRBJ2-1	TRBD1	TGTGCCAGCAGTTTGGACAGGGTAAGCGATGAGCAGTTCTTC	CASSLDRVSDEQFF
TRBV6-6	few	TRBJ1-1	-	TGTGCCAGCAAACGGGGGCTTGGCACTGAAGCTTTCTTT	CASKRGLGTEAFF
TRBV29-1	few	TRBJ2-7	TRBD2	TGCAGCGTTGACGAGGGGTTCGCGGGAGGAGGCGAGCAGTACTTC	CSVDEGFAGGGEQYF
TRBV3-1	-	TRBJ1-5	-	TGTGCCAGCAGCCAAGAGACATTTCAGCCCCAGCATTTT	CASSQETFQPQHF
TRBV6-5	-	TRBJ1-3	-	TGTGCCAGCAGCGACAGGACTCAAATCATATATTTT	CASSDRTQIIYF